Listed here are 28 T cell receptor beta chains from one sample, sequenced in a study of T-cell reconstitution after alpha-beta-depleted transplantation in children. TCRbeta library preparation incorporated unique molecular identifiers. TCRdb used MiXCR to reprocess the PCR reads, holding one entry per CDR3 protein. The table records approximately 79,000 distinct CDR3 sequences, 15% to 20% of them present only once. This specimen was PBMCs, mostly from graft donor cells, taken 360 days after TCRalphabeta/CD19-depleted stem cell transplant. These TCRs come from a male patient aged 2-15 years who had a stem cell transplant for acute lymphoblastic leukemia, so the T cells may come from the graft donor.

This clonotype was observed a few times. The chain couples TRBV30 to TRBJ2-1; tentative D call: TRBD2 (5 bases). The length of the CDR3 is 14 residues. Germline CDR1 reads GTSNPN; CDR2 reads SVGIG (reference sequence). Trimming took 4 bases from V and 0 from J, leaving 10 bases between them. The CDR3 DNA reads TGTGCCTGGACCCGCCTAGCCTCCTACAATGAGCAGTTCTTC. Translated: CAWTRLASYNEQFF.

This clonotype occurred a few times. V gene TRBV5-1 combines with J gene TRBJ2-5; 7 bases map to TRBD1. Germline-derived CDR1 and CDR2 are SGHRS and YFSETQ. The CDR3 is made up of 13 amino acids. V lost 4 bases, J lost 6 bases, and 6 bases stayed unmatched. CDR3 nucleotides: TGCGCCAGCAGCCGGGACAGCGACCAGACCCAGTACTTC. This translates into CASSRDSDQTQYF.

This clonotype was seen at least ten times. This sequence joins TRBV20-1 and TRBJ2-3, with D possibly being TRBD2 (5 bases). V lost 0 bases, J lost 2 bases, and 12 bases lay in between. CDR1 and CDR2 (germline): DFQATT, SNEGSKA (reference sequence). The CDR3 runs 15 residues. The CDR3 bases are TGCAGTGCTAGAGATTTGAAGCGGTTCACAGATACGCAGTATTTT. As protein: CSARDLKRFTDTQYF.

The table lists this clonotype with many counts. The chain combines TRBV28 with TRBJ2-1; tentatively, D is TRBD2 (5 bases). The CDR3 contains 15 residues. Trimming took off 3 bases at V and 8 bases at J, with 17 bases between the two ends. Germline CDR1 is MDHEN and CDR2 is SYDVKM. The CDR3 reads CASSFYGNPAYEQFF. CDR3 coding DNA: TGTGCCAGCAGTTTTTACGGGAACCCGGCCTATGAGCAGTTCTTC.

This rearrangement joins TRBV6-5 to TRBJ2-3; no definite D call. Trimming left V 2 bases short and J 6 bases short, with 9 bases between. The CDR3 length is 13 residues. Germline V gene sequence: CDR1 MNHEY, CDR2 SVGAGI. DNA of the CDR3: TGTGCCAGCAGTTACCGGGTTCGGGATACGCAGTATTTT. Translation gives CASSYRVRDTQYF.

In DNA, the CDR3 is TGTGCCAGCAGCCCTACTAGCTACGAGCAGTACTTC. It translates to CASSPTSYEQYF. V usage is TRBV11-1 and J usage is TRBJ2-7; TRBD2 might be the D (5 bases). The V gene's germline CDR1 is SGHAT and CDR2 FQDESV (reference sequence). V lost 5 bases and J lost 3, with 8 bases in between. CDR3 length equals 12 residues.

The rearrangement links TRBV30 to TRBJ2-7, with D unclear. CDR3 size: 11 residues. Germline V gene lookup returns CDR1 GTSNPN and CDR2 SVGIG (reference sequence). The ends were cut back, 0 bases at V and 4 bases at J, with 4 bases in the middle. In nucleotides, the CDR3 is TGTGCCTGGAGTGTCCGGTACGAGCAGTACTTC. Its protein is CAWSVRYEQYF.

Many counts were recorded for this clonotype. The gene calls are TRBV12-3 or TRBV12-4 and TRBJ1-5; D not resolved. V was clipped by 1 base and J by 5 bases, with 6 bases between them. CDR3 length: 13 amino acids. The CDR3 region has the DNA TGTGCCAGCAGTTTAGGGAACCATCAGCCCCAGCATTTT. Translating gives CASSLGNHQPQHF.

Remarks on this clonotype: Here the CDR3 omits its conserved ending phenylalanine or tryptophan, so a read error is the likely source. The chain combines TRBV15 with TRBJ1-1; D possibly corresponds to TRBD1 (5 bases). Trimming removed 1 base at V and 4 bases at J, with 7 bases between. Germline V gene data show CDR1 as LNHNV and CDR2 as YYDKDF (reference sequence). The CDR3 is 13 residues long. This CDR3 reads CATSRGGGTEAFL. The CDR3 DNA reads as TGTGCCACCAGCAGAGGGGGGGGCACTGAAGCTTTCTTA.

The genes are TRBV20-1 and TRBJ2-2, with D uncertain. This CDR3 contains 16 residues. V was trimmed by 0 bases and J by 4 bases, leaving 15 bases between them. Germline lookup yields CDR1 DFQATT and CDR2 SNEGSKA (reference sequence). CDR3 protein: CSARDLNGVFTGELFF. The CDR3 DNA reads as TGCAGTGCTAGAGATCTCAACGGAGTTTTCACCGGGGAGCTGTTTTTT.

The CDR3 coding sequence is TGTGCCAGCAGTTACGGGGGAGCGGGAGGACGGGACAATGAGCAGTTCTTC. It encodes CASSYGGAGGRDNEQFF. This chain connects TRBV6-5 to TRBJ2-1; 9 nucleotides match TRBD2. CDR1 MNHEY and CDR2 SVGAGI come from the germline V gene. The CDR3 extends over 17 amino acids. Trimming took 2 bases from V and 5 from J; bases not matched to a gene: 10.

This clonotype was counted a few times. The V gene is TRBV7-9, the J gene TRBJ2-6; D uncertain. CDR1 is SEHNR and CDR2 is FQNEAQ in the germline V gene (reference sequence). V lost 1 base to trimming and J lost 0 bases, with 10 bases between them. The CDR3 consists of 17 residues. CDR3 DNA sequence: TGTGCCAGCAGCTTAGAAGGGTTGAGCTCTGGGGCCAACGTCCTGACTTTC. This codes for CASSLEGLSSGANVLTF. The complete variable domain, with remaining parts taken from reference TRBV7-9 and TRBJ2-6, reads DTGVSQNPRHKITKRGQNVTFRCDPISEHNRLYWYRQTLGQGPEFLTYFQNEAQLEKSRLLSDRFSAERPKGSFSTLEIQRTEQGDSAMYLCASSLEGLSSGANVLTFGAGSRLTVL.

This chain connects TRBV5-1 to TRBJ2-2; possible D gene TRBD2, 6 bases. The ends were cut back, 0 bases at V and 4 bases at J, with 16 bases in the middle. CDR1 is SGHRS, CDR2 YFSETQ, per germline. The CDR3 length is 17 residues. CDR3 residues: CASSLARAGHITGELFF. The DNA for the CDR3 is TGCGCCAGCAGCTTGGCCAGAGCGGGCCATATCACCGGGGAGCTGTTTTTT.

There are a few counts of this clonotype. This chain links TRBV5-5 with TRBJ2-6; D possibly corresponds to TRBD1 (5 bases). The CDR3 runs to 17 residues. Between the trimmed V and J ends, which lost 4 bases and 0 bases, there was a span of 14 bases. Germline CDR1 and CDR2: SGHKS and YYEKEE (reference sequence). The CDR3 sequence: CASSRTHIYSGANVLTF. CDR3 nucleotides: TGTGCCAGCAGCAGGACACATATATACTCTGGGGCCAACGTCCTGACTTTC. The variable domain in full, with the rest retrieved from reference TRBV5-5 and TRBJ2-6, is DAGVTQSPTHLIKTRGQQVTLRCSPISGHKSVSWYQQVLGQGPQFIFQYYEKEERGRGNFPDRFSARQFPNYSSELNVNALLLGDSALYLCASSRTHIYSGANVLTFGAGSRLTVL.

CDR3 bases: TGTGCCAGCAGCCAAGATGGATATACGCAGTATTTT. Amino acids: CASSQDGYTQYF. This chain links TRBV14 with TRBJ2-3; D remains unclear. V gave up 0 bases and J gave up 7 bases, with 5 bases separating them. CDR3 length: 12 amino acids. The germline gives CDR1 SGHDN, CDR2 FVKESK.

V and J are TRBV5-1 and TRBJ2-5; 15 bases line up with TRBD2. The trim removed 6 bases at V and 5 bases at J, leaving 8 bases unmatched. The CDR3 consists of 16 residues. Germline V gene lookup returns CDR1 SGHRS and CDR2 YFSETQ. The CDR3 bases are TGCGCCAGCAACCCGGGACTAGCGGGAGGTCTGGAGACCCAGTACTTC. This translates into CASNPGLAGGLETQYF.

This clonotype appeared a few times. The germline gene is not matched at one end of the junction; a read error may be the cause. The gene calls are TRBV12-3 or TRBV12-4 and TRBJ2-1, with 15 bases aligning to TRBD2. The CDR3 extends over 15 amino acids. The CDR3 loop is CASSLGLAGGFEQFF. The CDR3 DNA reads TGTGCCAGCAGCTTAGGACTAGCGGGAGGGTTTGAGCAGTTCTTC.

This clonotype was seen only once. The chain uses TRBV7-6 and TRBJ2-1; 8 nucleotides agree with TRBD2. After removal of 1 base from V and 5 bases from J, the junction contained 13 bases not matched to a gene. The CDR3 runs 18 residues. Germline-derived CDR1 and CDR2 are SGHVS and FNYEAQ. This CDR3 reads CASSLVRPGLVGNNEQFF. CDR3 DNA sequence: TGTGCCAGCAGCTTAGTACGACCGGGACTAGTAGGGAACAATGAGCAGTTCTTC.

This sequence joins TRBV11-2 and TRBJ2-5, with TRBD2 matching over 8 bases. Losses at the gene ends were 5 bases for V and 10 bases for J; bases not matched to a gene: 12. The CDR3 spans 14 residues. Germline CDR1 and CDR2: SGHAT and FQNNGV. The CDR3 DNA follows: TGTGCCAGCAGCCCAGTCACTAGCGGCCACAACCAGTACTTC. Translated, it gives CASSPVTSGHNQYF.

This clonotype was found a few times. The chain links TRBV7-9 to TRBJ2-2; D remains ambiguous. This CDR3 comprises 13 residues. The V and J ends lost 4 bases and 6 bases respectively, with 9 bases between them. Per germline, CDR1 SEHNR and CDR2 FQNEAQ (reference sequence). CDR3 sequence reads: CASSSTPSGELFF. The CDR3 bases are TGTGCCAGCAGCTCTACCCCTTCCGGGGAGCTGTTTTTT.

CDR3 residues: CASSWEGLNEQFF. In nucleotides, the CDR3 is TGTGCCAGCAGCTGGGAAGGGCTGAATGAGCAGTTCTTC. The chain employs TRBV7-8 and TRBJ2-1; D remains ambiguous. Trimming stripped 4 bases from V and 7 bases from J, with 11 bases between. CDR1 and CDR2 (germline): SGHVS, FQNEAQ. This CDR3 contains 13 residues. The variable domain in full, with the rest retrieved from reference TRBV7-8 and TRBJ2-1, is GAGVSQSPRYKVAKRGQDVALRCDPISGHVSLFWYQQALGQGPEFLTYFQNEAQLDKSGLPSDRFFAERPEGSVSTLKIQRTQQEDSAVYLCASSWEGLNEQFFGPGTRLTVL.

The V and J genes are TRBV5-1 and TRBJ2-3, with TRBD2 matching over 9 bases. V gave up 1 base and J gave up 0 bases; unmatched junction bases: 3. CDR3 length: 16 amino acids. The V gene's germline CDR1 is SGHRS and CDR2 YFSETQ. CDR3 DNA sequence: TGCGCCAGCAGCTTGCCTAGCGGGGCTAGCACAGATACGCAGTATTTT. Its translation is CASSLPSGASTDTQYF.

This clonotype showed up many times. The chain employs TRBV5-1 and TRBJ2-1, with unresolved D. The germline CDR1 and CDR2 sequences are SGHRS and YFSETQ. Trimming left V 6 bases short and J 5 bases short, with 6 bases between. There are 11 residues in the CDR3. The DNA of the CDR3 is TGCGCCAGCAAATTCAACAATGAGCAGTTCTTC. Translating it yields CASKFNNEQFF.

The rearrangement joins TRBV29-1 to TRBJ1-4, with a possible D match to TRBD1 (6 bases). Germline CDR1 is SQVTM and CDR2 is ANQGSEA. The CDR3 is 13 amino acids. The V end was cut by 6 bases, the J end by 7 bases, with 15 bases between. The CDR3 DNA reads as TGCAGCGTGGGGACAAGGAATAGTGAAAAACTGTTTTTT. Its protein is CSVGTRNSEKLFF.

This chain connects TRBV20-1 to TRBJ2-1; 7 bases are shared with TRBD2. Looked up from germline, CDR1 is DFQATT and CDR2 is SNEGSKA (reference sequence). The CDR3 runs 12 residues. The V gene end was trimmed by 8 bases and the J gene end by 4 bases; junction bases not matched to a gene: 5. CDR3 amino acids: CSMTSSYNEQFF. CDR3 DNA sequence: TGCAGTATGACTAGCTCTTACAATGAGCAGTTCTTC.

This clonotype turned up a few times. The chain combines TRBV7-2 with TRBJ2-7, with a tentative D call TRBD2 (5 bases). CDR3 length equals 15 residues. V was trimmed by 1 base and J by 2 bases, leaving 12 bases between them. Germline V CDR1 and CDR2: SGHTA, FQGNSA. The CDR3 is CASSLGRGLTYEQYF. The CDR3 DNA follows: TGTGCCAGCAGCTTAGGTCGCGGACTTACCTACGAGCAGTACTTC.

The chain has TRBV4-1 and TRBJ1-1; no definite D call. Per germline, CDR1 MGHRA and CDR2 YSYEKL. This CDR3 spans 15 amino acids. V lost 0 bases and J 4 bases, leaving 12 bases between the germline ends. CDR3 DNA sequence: TGCGCCAGCAGCCAAGACCCCGGCCGGGGCACTGAAGCTTTCTTT. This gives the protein CASSQDPGRGTEAFF.

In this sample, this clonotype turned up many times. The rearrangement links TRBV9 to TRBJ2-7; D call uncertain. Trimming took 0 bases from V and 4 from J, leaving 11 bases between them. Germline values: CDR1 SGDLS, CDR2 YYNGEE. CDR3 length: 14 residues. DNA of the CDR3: TGTGCCAGCAGCGTAGACGCAGGTCGGTACGAGCAGTACTTC. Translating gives CASSVDAGRYEQYF.